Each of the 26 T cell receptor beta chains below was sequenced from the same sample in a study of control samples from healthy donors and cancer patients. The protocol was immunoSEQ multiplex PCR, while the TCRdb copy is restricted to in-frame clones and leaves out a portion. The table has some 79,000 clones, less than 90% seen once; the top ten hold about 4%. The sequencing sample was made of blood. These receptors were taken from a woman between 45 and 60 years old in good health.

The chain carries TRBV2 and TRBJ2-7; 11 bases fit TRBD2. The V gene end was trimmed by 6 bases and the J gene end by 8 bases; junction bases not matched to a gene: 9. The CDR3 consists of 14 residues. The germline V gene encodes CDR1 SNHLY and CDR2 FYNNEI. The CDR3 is CASRATGTSGKQYF. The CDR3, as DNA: TGTGCCAGCAGGGCAACCGGGACTAGCGGCAAGCAGTACTTC.

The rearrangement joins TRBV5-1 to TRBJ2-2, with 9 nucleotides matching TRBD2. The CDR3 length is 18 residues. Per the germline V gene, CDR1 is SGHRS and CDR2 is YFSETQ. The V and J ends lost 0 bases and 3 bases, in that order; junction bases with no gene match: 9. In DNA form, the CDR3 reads TGCGCCAGCAGCTTGGCCCAGCGGGAGGCCATGGACACCGGGGAGCTGTTTTTT. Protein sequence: CASSLAQREAMDTGELFF.

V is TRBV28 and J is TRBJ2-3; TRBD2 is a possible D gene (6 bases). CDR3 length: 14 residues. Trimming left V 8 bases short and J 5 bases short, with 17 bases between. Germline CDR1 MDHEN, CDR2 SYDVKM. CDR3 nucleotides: TGTGCCAGCGCCGTAGGGGCGGGGAAAGATACGCAGTATTTT. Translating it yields CASAVGAGKDTQYF.

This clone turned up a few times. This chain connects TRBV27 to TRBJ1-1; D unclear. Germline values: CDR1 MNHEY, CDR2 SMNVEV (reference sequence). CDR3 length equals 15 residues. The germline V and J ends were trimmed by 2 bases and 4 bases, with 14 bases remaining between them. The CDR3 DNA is TGTGCCAGCAGTTTAATAAGCGACGCGGGCACTGAAGCTTTCTTT. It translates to CASSLISDAGTEAFF.

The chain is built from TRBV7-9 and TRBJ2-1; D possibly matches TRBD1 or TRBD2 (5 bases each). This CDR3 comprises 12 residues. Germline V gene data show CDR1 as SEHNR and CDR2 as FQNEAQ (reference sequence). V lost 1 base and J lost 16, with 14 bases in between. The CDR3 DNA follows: TGTGCCAGCAGCTTAGGAGGGACCCGTTCCTTCTTC. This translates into CASSLGGTRSFF.

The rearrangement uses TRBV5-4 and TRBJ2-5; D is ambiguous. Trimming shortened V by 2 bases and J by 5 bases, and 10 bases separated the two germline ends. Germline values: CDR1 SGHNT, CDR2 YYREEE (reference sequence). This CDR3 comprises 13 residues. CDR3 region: CASSFPGGETQYF. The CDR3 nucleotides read TGTGCCAGCAGCTTCCCTGGTGGGGAGACCCAGTACTTC.

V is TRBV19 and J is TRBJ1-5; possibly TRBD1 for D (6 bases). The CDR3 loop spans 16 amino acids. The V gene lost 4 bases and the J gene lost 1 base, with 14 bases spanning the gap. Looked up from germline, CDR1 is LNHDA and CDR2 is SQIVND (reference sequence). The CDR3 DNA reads TGTGCCAGTAGTACCATCGGAGGGGGAAGCAATCAGCCCCAGCATTTT. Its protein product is CASSTIGGGSNQPQHF.

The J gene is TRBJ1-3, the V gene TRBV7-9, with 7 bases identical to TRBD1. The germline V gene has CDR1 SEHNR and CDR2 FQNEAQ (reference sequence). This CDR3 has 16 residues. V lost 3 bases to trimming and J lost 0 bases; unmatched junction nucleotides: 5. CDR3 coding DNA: TGTGCCAGCAGCTTGCTAGGGACAGCCTCTGGAAACACCATATATTTT. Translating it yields CASSLLGTASGNTIYF.

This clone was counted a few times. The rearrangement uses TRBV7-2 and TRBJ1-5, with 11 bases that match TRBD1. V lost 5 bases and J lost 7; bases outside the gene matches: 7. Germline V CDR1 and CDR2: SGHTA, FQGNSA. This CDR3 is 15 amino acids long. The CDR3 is CASSLGQGATQPQHF. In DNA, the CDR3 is TGTGCCAGCAGCCTAGGACAGGGGGCAACCCAGCCCCAGCATTTT.

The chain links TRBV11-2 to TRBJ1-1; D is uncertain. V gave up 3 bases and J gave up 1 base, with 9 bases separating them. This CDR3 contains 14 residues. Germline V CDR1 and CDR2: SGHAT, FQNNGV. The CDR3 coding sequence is TGTGCCAGCAGCTTCCGACGGGAGAACACTGAAGCTTTCTTT. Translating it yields CASSFRRENTEAFF. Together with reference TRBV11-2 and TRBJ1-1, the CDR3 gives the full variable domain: EAGVAQSPRYKIIEKRQSVAFWCNPISGHATLYWYQQILGQGPKLLIQFQNNGVVDDSQLPKDRFSAERLKGVDSTLKIQPAKLEDSAVYLCASSFRRENTEAFFGQGTRLTVV.

This CDR3 reads CASSLWDSPLHF. The CDR3 DNA sequence: TGTGCCAGCAGCTTGTGGGATTCACCCCTCCACTTT. J is TRBJ1-6 and V is TRBV5-4; D ambiguous. The V and J ends lost 1 base and 8 bases respectively, with 4 bases between them. Germline loops: CDR1 SGHNT, CDR2 YYREEE (reference sequence). The length of the CDR3 is 12 residues.

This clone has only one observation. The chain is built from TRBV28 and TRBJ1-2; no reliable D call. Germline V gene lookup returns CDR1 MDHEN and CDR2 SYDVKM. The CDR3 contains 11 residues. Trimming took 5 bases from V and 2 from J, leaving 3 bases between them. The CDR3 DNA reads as TGTGCCAGCAGTCTAAACTATGGCTACACCTTC. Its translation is CASSLNYGYTF.

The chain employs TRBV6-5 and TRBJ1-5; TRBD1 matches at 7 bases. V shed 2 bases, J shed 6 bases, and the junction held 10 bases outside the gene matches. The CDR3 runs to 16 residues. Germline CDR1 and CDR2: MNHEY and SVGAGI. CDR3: CASSYKDRPGGQPQHF. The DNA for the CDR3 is TGTGCCAGCAGTTACAAGGACAGGCCAGGGGGTCAGCCCCAGCATTTT.

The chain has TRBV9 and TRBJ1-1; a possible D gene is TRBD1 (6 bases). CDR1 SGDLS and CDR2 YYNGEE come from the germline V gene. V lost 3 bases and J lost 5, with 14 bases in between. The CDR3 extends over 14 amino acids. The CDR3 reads CASSAPGDITEAFF. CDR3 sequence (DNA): TGTGCCAGCAGCGCACCAGGGGATATTACTGAAGCTTTCTTT.

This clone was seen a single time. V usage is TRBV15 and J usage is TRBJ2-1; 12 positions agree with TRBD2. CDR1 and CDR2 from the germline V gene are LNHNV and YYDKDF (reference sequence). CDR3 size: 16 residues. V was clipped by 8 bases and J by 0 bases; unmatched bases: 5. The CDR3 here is CATGTTSGGSYNEQFF. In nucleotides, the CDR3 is TGTGCCACCGGCACGACTAGCGGGGGCTCCTACAATGAGCAGTTCTTC. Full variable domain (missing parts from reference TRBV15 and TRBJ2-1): DAMVIQNPRYQVTQFGKPVTLSCSQTLNHNVMYWYQQKSSQAPKLLFHYYDKDFNNEADTPDNFQSRRPNTSFCFLDIRSPGLGDTAMYLCATGTTSGGSYNEQFFGPGTRLTVL.

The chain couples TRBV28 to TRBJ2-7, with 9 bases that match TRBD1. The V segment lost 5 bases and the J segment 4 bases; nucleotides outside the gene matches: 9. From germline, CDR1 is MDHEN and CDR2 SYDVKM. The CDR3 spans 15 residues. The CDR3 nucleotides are TGTGCCAGCAGTCCGGGACAGGGCGCCGGATACGAGCAGTACTTC. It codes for CASSPGQGAGYEQYF.

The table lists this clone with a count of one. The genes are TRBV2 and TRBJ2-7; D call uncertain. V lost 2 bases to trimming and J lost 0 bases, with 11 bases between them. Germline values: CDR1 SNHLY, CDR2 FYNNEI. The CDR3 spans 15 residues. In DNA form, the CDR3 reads TGTGCCAGCAGTGAATTCGGCACAGCCTCCTACGAGCAGTACTTC. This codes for CASSEFGTASYEQYF.

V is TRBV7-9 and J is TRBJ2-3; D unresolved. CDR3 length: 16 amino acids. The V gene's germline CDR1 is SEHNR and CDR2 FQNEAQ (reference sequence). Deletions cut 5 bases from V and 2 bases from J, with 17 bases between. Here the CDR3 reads CASSPPGAGPTDTQYF. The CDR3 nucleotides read TGTGCCAGCAGCCCTCCGGGCGCCGGCCCCACAGATACGCAGTATTTT.

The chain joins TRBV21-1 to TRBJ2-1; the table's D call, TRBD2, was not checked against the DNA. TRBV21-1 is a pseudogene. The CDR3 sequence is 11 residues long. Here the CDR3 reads CASSKPFPQFF. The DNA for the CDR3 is TGTGCCAGCAGCAAACCGTTTCCCCAGTTCTTC.

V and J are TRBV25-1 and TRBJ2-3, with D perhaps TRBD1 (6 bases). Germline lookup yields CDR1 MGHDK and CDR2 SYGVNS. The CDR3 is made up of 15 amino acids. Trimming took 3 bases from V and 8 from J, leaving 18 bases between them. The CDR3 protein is CASSDRGSFDPTQYF. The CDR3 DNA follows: TGTGCCAGCAGTGACAGGGGCTCATTCGACCCTACGCAGTATTTT.

The CDR3: CASRTLKTGTDSGANVLTF. CDR3 bases: TGTGCCAGCAGGACTCTAAAAACCGGGACGGACTCTGGGGCCAACGTCCTGACTTTC. The rearrangement links TRBV7-9 to TRBJ2-6; D assignment may be TRBD1 or TRBD2 (5 bases each). The CDR3 length is 19 residues. Trimming took off 6 bases at V and 0 bases at J, with 21 bases between the two ends. From germline, CDR1 is SEHNR and CDR2 FQNEAQ (reference sequence).

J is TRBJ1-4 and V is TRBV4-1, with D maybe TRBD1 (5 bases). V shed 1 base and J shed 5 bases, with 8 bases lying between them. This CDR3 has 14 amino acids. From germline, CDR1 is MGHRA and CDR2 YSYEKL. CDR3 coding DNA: TGCGCCAGCAGCCAAGCCAGGGTAAATGAAAAACTGTTTTTT. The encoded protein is CASSQARVNEKLFF.

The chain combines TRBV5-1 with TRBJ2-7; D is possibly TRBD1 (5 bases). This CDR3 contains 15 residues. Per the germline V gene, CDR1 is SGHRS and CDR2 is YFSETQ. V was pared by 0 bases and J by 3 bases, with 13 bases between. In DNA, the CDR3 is TGCGCCAGCAGCTTGGGGCCAGGGCGCGGCTACGAGCAGTACTTC. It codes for CASSLGPGRGYEQYF.

Here the CDR3 DNA reads TGTGCCAGCAGGGCAGGGGCTGGTGGCTACACCTTC. Its protein product is CASRAGAGGYTF. The gene calls are TRBV27 and TRBJ1-2; D is perhaps TRBD1 (6 bases). V was trimmed by 6 bases and J by 7 bases, leaving 12 bases between them. The V gene's germline CDR1 is MNHEY and CDR2 SMNVEV (reference sequence). The CDR3 has 12 amino acids.

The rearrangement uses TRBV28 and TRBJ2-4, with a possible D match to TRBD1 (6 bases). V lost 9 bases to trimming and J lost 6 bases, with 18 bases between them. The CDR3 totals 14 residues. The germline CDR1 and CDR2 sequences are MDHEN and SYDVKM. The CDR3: CASVSGAHRNIQYF. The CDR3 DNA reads TGTGCCAGTGTCTCAGGGGCGCATAGAAACATTCAGTACTTC.

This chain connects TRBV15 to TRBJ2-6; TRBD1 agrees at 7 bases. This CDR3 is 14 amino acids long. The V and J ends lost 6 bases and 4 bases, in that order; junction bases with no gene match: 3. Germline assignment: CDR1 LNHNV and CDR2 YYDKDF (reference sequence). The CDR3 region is CATRDRLGANVLTF. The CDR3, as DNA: TGTGCCACCAGGGACAGGCTGGGGGCCAACGTCCTGACTTTC.